What follows are 27 T cell receptor beta chains derived from one specimen sequenced in a study of blood T cell repertoires in COVID-19. TCRdb keeps only in-frame clones here, not all; method: immunoSEQ multiplex PCR. The table has 100,000 or so clones, approximately 80% seen once. The specimen was peripheral blood. All receptors derive from a man older than 75 with acute or convalescent COVID-19.

The chain is built from TRBV2 and TRBJ2-2, with TRBD1 matching 9 bases. In germline, CDR1 is SNHLY, CDR2 FYNNEI. The CDR3 runs 16 residues. V trimming: 6 bases; J trimming: 5 bases; junction bases outside the gene matches: 10. The CDR3 here is CASRPSGTGHTGELFF. DNA for the CDR3: TGTGCCAGCAGGCCTTCCGGGACAGGGCATACCGGGGAGCTGTTTTTT.

The chain recombines TRBV7-2 with TRBJ1-5; 9 positions agree with TRBD1. The CDR3 has 15 residues. V lost 2 bases and J lost 7; bases outside the gene matches: 6. The germline V gene has CDR1 SGHTA and CDR2 FQGNSA. CDR3 sequence: CASSLTGTGYQPQHF. The CDR3, as DNA: TGTGCCAGCAGCTTAACCGGGACAGGGTACCAGCCCCAGCATTTT.

The V and J genes are TRBV5-1 and TRBJ2-1; 12 bases fit TRBD2. V lost 4 bases and J lost 4; bases outside the gene matches: 6. The CDR3 spans 16 residues. From germline, CDR1 is SGHRS and CDR2 YFSETQ. Here the CDR3 DNA reads TGCGCCAGCAGCCACGGACTAGCGGGGATATACAATGAGCAGTTCTTC. It yields the protein CASSHGLAGIYNEQFF.

The V and J genes are TRBV20-1 and TRBJ2-1; 7 bases line up with TRBD2. Germline V gene sequence: CDR1 DFQATT, CDR2 SNEGSKA (reference sequence). The trim removed 3 bases at V and 4 bases at J, leaving 9 bases unmatched. The CDR3 is 15 amino acids. CDR3 protein: CSASTGLIPYNEQFF. The CDR3 region has the DNA TGCAGTGCTAGTACGGGACTAATTCCGTACAATGAGCAGTTCTTC.

This rearrangement joins TRBV6-6 to TRBJ1-2; no reliable D call. CDR3 length equals 15 residues. Per the germline V gene, CDR1 is MNHNY and CDR2 is SVGAGI (reference sequence). V was pared by 2 bases and J by 2 bases, with 12 bases between. Here the CDR3 reads CASSYNLGRNYGYTF. In DNA, the CDR3 is TGTGCCAGCAGTTACAATTTGGGCCGAAACTATGGCTACACCTTC.

This clone is a singleton in its sample. This chain connects TRBV2 to TRBJ1-2; 10 bases are shared with TRBD1. Germline trimming cut 4 bases from V and 8 bases from J; bases unmatched to any gene: 4. Germline-derived CDR1 and CDR2 are SNHLY and FYNNEI. The CDR3 extends over 13 amino acids. CDR3 region: CASSGQGAEGYTF. CDR3 DNA: TGTGCCAGCAGTGGACAGGGGGCGGAAGGCTACACCTTC.

This clone was recorded only once. The V gene is TRBV3-1 (or the pseudogene TRBV3-2), the J gene TRBJ2-1; TRBD2 matches at 8 bases. The CDR3 runs to 15 residues. The J segment lost 6 bases and the V segment lost 0 bases, leaving 4 bases of the junction unmatched. Germline V gives CDR1 LGHDT, CDR2 YNNKEL (reference sequence). The CDR3 bases are TGTGCCAGCAGCCAAGATGGCGGGAGGCCCAATGAGCAGTTCTTC. Protein product: CASSQDGGRPNEQFF.

This chain links TRBV6-5 with TRBJ2-7; 14 nucleotides agree with TRBD2. Trimming cost V 5 bases and J 6 bases; bases outside gene matches: 6. CDR1 is MNHEY, CDR2 SVGAGI, per germline. This CDR3 region has 15 residues. CDR3 nucleotides: TGTGCCAGCAGTCCCGGGACTAGCGGGAGCGCCGAGCAGTACTTC. It specifies CASSPGTSGSAEQYF.

V is TRBV9 and J is TRBJ2-3, with 10 bases aligning to TRBD2. The CDR3 totals 15 residues. The germline V gene has CDR1 SGDLS and CDR2 YYNGEE. J lost 2 bases, V lost 4 bases, and 4 bases had no gene match. CDR3 coding DNA: TGTGCCAGCAGCTTTGGACTAGCGGCCACAGATACGCAGTATTTT. It codes for CASSFGLAATDTQYF. The full variable domain, completed using reference TRBV9 and TRBJ2-3, is DSGVTQTPKHLITATGQRVTLRCSPRSGDLSVYWYQQSLDQGLQFLIQYYNGEERAKGNILERFSAQQFPDLHSELNLSSLELGDSALYFCASSFGLAATDTQYFGPGTRLTVL.

V is TRBV4-1 and J is TRBJ2-2; 7 bases match TRBD2. The trim removed 0 bases at V and 6 bases at J, leaving 10 bases unmatched. The CDR3 consists of 17 residues. Germline CDR1 and CDR2: MGHRA and YSYEKL. DNA for the CDR3: TGCGCCAGCAGCCAAGATGGGGCGGGAGAGGTCCCCGGGGAGCTGTTTTTT. Amino acids: CASSQDGAGEVPGELFF.

This clone was counted only a few times. This chain connects TRBV14 to TRBJ1-5; no clear D. Trimming took 3 bases from V and 7 from J, leaving 16 bases between them. The CDR3 runs 15 residues. Germline V lookup: CDR1 SGHDN, CDR2 FVKESK. CDR3 residues: CASSQSGYGSQPQHF. The CDR3 DNA reads as TGTGCCAGCAGCCAGAGCGGGTATGGGAGCCAGCCCCAGCATTTT.

The rearrangement uses TRBV7-9 and TRBJ2-5; 8 positions match TRBD1. The germline V gene encodes CDR1 SEHNR and CDR2 FQNEAQ (reference sequence). This CDR3 comprises 18 residues. V was clipped by 1 base and J by 3 bases; unmatched bases: 13. The CDR3 loop is CASSLVPGQGVQKETQYF. The CDR3 DNA reads as TGTGCCAGCAGCTTAGTACCTGGACAGGGCGTCCAAAAAGAGACCCAGTACTTC.

The chain uses TRBV11-1 and TRBJ2-3, with D hard to call. The CDR3 is 14 amino acids. With 2 bases removed from V and 1 base from J, the gap between germline ends came to 7 bases. Germline CDR1 SGHAT, CDR2 FQDESV (reference sequence). Here the CDR3 DNA reads TGTGCCAGCAGCTTAACAGACGGCACAGATACGCAGTATTTT. Its protein is CASSLTDGTDTQYF.

This clone has only a few counts. The chain uses TRBV18 and TRBJ1-1; tentatively, D is TRBD1 (6 bases). The CDR3 contains 14 residues. CDR1 is KGHSH and CDR2 is LQKENI in the germline V gene. The germline V and J ends were trimmed by 5 bases and 1 base, with 11 bases remaining between them. The CDR3 spells CASSLIQGNTEAFF. In nucleotides, the CDR3 is TGTGCCAGCTCATTGATACAGGGGAACACTGAAGCTTTCTTT. Full variable domain (rest looked up from reference TRBV18 and TRBJ1-1): NAGVMQNPRHLVRRRGQEARLRCSPMKGHSHVYWYRQLPEEGLKFMVYLQKENIIDESGMPKERFSAEFPKEGPSILRIQQVVRGDSAAYFCASSLIQGNTEAFFGQGTRLTVV.

The CDR3 protein is CSVTHRTVGELFF. For the CDR3, the DNA is TGCAGCGTTACCCACAGGACGGTCGGGGAGCTGTTTTTT. V and J are TRBV29-1 and TRBJ2-2; D might be TRBD1 (5 bases). V lost 5 bases and J 7 bases, leaving 14 bases between the germline ends. CDR1 is SQVTM, CDR2 ANQGSEA, per germline. The CDR3 is 13 amino acids.

The chain is built from TRBV9 and TRBJ2-7; 10 nucleotides agree with TRBD2. The length of the CDR3 is 17 residues. The V segment lost 1 base and the J segment 2 bases; nucleotides outside the gene matches: 9. Germline CDR1 is SGDLS and CDR2 is YYNGEE. In DNA form, the CDR3 reads TGTGCCAGCAGCGTACTCCCAGCGGGAGGGCCACCCTACGAGCAGTACTTC. Translating it yields CASSVLPAGGPPYEQYF.

The chain has TRBV7-9 and TRBJ2-5; TRBD2 aligns across 10 bases. Germline-derived CDR1 and CDR2 are SEHNR and FQNEAQ (reference sequence). V lost 4 bases and J lost 1; bases outside the gene matches: 6. The CDR3 loop spans 16 amino acids. CDR3 DNA: TGTGCCAGCAGCTCCCGGGTAGCGGGAGGCCAAGAGACCCAGTACTTC. Amino acids: CASSSRVAGGQETQYF.

The gene calls are TRBV30 and TRBJ1-4, with TRBD1 matching over 7 bases. Germline V CDR1 and CDR2: GTSNPN, SVGIG (reference sequence). Trimming removed 4 bases from V and 7 bases from J; junction bases left unmatched: 6. CDR3 length: 13 residues. The CDR3 sequence: CAWTPTGSEKLFF. DNA for the CDR3: TGTGCCTGGACCCCGACAGGGAGTGAAAAACTGTTTTTT.

This sequence joins TRBV6-6 and TRBJ2-4; unclear D gene. The germline V gene has CDR1 MNHNY and CDR2 SVGAGI (reference sequence). V was clipped by 5 bases and J by 5 bases, with 10 bases between them. The CDR3 is 13 amino acids. The DNA for the CDR3 is TGTGCCAGCAGTCTGGCAGGCCAAAACATTCAGTACTTC. Amino acids: CASSLAGQNIQYF.

This clone was seen a single time. This specimen includes other DNA sequences encoding the same CDR3. The gene calls are TRBV30 and TRBJ2-2; 13 bases map to TRBD2. The CDR3 has 15 residues. With 4 bases clipped from V and 4 bases from J, the junction kept 3 bases outside the gene matches. CDR1 is GTSNPN and CDR2 is SVGIG in the germline V gene (reference sequence). CDR3 nucleotide sequence: TGTGCCTGGACGGGACTAGCGGGACTCACCGGGGAGCTGTTTTTT. Its protein product is CAWTGLAGLTGELFF.

This clone came up a few times. The genes are TRBV5-1 and TRBJ1-1, with D possibly matching TRBD1 (5 bases). CDR1 and CDR2 from the germline V gene are SGHRS and YFSETQ. The V gene lost 3 bases and the J gene lost 1 base, with 13 bases spanning the gap. The CDR3 has 15 residues. The CDR3 sequence is CASSSETGGNTEAFF. The CDR3 coding sequence is TGCGCCAGCAGCTCAGAGACCGGGGGGAACACTGAAGCTTTCTTT.

This rearrangement joins TRBV18 to TRBJ1-1, with D possibly matching TRBD1 (6 bases). V shed 6 bases and J shed 0 bases, with 14 bases lying between them. CDR1 and CDR2 from the germline V gene are KGHSH and LQKENI. The CDR3 has 15 residues. CDR3 region: CASSRTVSMNTEAFF. The CDR3 DNA sequence: TGTGCCAGCTCGCGGACAGTTTCTATGAACACTGAAGCTTTCTTT.

The gene calls are TRBV5-6 and TRBJ1-3; 10 bases map to TRBD1. This CDR3 contains 15 residues. With V trimmed by 4 bases and J by 5 bases, 6 bases remained unmatched. CDR1 is SGHDT, CDR2 YYEEEE, per germline. The CDR3 region has the DNA TGTGCCAGCAGCATGCCGGGACAGGGGAGAAACACCATATATTTT. Its translation is CASSMPGQGRNTIYF.

The chain carries TRBV24-1 and TRBJ2-2; 8 bases align to TRBD1. V dropped 12 bases and J dropped 5; count of bases not matched to a gene: 7. The CDR3 consists of 13 residues. Germline V lookup: CDR1 KGHDR, CDR2 SFDVKD. DNA of the CDR3: TGTGCCTGTCAGGACAGGGCAACCGGGGAGCTGTTTTTT. It is translated as CACQDRATGELFF.

The chain uses TRBV18 and TRBJ1-2, with D maybe TRBD1 (6 bases). V lost 3 bases to trimming and J lost 1 base, with 18 bases between them. Germline CDR1 and CDR2: KGHSH and LQKENI. This CDR3 contains 17 residues. CDR3 coding DNA: TGTGCCAGCTCACCGATACAGGGACCATCCGTTAACTATGGCTACACCTTC. Translated: CASSPIQGPSVNYGYTF.

This chain joins TRBV5-4 and TRBJ1-2; D not certain. Trimming took 3 bases from V and 3 from J, leaving 15 bases between them. The CDR3 has 15 residues. Germline assignment: CDR1 SGHNT and CDR2 YYREEE (reference sequence). This CDR3 is CASSSGKELHYGYTF. CDR3 nucleotide sequence: TGTGCCAGCAGCTCGGGGAAAGAGCTACACTATGGCTACACCTTC.

The CDR3 region is CASSLGTGVGNTIYF. The CDR3 nucleotides are TGTGCCAGCTCACTTGGGACAGGGGTCGGAAACACCATATATTTT. This chain uses TRBV18 with TRBJ1-3; 10 bases fit TRBD1. CDR1 and CDR2 (germline): KGHSH, LQKENI. The CDR3 runs 15 residues. J lost 4 bases, V lost 4 bases, and 4 bases had no gene match.